The 24 T cell receptor beta chains reported below all come from one sample, sequenced in a study of T cell repertoires in cytomegalovirus infection. TCRdb reanalysed the reads using MiXCR and keeps one entry per CDR3 protein. The sample shows 500,000 to 600,000 distinct CDR3 sequences, 15% to 20% of them seen only once. Sequencing was done on a sample of CD8+ T cells from PBMCs. The receptors come from a human donor in good health (CMV status not recorded). Some clones in this sample may be carry-over from other donors' samples.

The chain combines TRBV20-1 with TRBJ2-2; D might be TRBD1 or TRBD2, each matching 5 bases. The V and J ends lost 0 bases and 0 bases respectively, with 11 bases between them. The CDR3 covers 16 residues. Germline CDR1 and CDR2: DFQATT and SNEGSKA (reference sequence). The CDR3 nucleotides are TGCAGTGCTAGAGACCCGGGACCCGCGAACACCGGGGAGCTGTTTTTT. Amino acids: CSARDPGPANTGELFF.

The chain links TRBV27 to TRBJ1-1; D unclear. V shed 6 bases and J shed 4 bases, with 15 bases lying between them. The CDR3 extends over 14 amino acids. Looked up from germline, CDR1 is MNHEY and CDR2 is SMNVEV (reference sequence). The CDR3 spells CASSPPGPGTEAFF. DNA for the CDR3: TGTGCCAGCAGCCCCCCGGGCCCCGGCACTGAAGCTTTCTTT.

This clonotype was counted ten times or more. The V and J genes are TRBV28 and TRBJ1-6, with a weak D call TRBD1 (6 bases). There are 17 residues in the CDR3. The ends were cut back, 6 bases at V and 4 bases at J, with 19 bases in the middle. Germline CDR1 reads MDHEN; CDR2 reads SYDVKM. The CDR3 is CASSPAGAWEYNSPLHF. As DNA, the CDR3 is TGTGCCAGCAGCCCGGCAGGGGCCTGGGAATATAATTCACCCCTCCACTTT.

There are many counts of this clonotype. The gene calls are TRBV2 and TRBJ2-2, with a tentative D call TRBD1 (5 bases). The V and J ends lost 6 bases and 0 bases respectively, with 8 bases between them. The CDR3 totals 14 residues. Germline CDR1 SNHLY, CDR2 FYNNEI. The CDR3, as DNA: TGTGCCAGCAGCGAGACAGCGAACACCGGGGAGCTGTTTTTT. Its protein is CASSETANTGELFF.

A word on this clonotype: Because it lacks the conserved phenylalanine or tryptophan at the end, this CDR3 is likely a read error. The V call is TRBV29-1, the J call TRBJ2-7; TRBD1 matches 9 bases. Germline V gene data show CDR1 as SQVTM and CDR2 as ANQGSEA. Trimming removed 4 bases from V and 7 bases from J; junction bases left unmatched: 17. The CDR3 spans 16 residues. This CDR3 reads CSVVPLEQGASREQYL. The CDR3 region has the DNA TGCAGCGTTGTTCCTCTAGAACAGGGGGCGTCTCGGGAGCAGTACTTA.

This clonotype was counted ten times or more. CDR3 region: CAISEGQDFSYEQYF. In DNA form, the CDR3 reads TGTGCCATCAGTGAAGGGCAGGACTTCTCCTACGAGCAGTACTTC. The chain combines TRBV10-3 with TRBJ2-7, with a tentative D call TRBD2 (5 bases). Trimming pared 3 bases from V and 0 bases from J, leaving 12 bases between. Looked up from germline, CDR1 is ENHRY and CDR2 is SYGVKD. The CDR3 is made up of 15 amino acids.

This clonotype was counted only a few times. J is TRBJ1-1 and V is TRBV29-1; no reliable D call. The germline V and J ends were trimmed by 3 bases and 0 bases, with 8 bases remaining between them. This CDR3 contains 13 residues. Germline CDR1 SQVTM, CDR2 ANQGSEA. The CDR3 DNA reads as TGCAGCGTTGAGGCAGAGATGAACACTGAAGCTTTCTTT. This codes for CSVEAEMNTEAFF. The complete variable domain, with remaining parts taken from reference TRBV29-1 and TRBJ1-1, reads SAVISQKPSRDICQRGTSLTIQCQVDSQVTMMFWYRQQPGQSLTLIATANQGSEATYESGFVIDKFPISRPNLTFSTLTVSNMSPEDSSIYLCSVEAEMNTEAFFGQGTRLTVV.

The CDR3 coding sequence is TGCAGTGCTAGGGTCAGCTCCAACTATGGCTACACCTTC. It is translated as CSARVSSNYGYTF. The genes are TRBV20-1 and TRBJ1-2; unclear D gene. Germline CDR1 DFQATT, CDR2 SNEGSKA (reference sequence). The V gene lost 3 bases and the J gene lost 2 bases, with 10 bases spanning the gap. This CDR3 is built from 13 residues.

The genes are TRBV27 and TRBJ2-1; a weak D match, TRBD2 (5 bases). The CDR3 spans 16 residues. Trimming left V 2 bases short and J 0 bases short, with 11 bases between. Germline loops: CDR1 MNHEY, CDR2 SMNVEV (reference sequence). The CDR3 coding sequence is TGTGCCAGCAGTTTAGGCAAGCGGACCTCCTACAATGAGCAGTTCTTC. This translates into CASSLGKRTSYNEQFF.

The gene calls are TRBV6-2 or TRBV6-3 and TRBJ1-1, with 9 positions matching TRBD1. This CDR3 region has 17 residues. Germline loops: CDR1 MNHEY, CDR2 SVGEGT. The junction had 14 bases not matched to a gene; V was cut back by 4 bases and J by 5 bases. In DNA, the CDR3 is TGTGCCAGCAGTTCCCCTCGGACAGGGGAGATTGAAACTGAAGCTTTCTTT. This translates into CASSSPRTGEIETEAFF.

V and J are TRBV2 and TRBJ2-4; 7 nucleotides align to TRBD1. CDR3 length: 15 residues. Germline V gene lookup returns CDR1 SNHLY and CDR2 FYNNEI. V shed 7 bases, J shed 0 bases, and the junction held 6 bases outside the gene matches. In DNA form, the CDR3 reads TGTGCCAGCATTAGGGACAGCGGAGCCAAAAACATTCAGTACTTC. It encodes CASIRDSGAKNIQYF.

This CDR3 reads CSARGGLAGPRSFF. CDR3 sequence (DNA): TGCAGTGCTAGGGGGGGACTAGCGGGACCGCGCTCGTTCTTC. This chain joins TRBV20-1 and TRBJ2-1, with 13 nucleotides matching TRBD2. With V trimmed by 3 bases and J by 15 bases, 11 bases remained unmatched. Per germline, CDR1 DFQATT and CDR2 SNEGSKA (reference sequence). The CDR3 extends over 14 amino acids.

This clonotype was recorded many times. The chain couples TRBV7-3 to TRBJ2-1, with D perhaps TRBD1 (6 bases). The CDR3 totals 14 residues. With 4 bases removed from V and 2 bases from J, the gap between germline ends came to 9 bases. Germline assignment: CDR1 SGHTA and CDR2 FQGTGA. For the CDR3, the DNA is TGTGCCAGCAGCTCAGGGGTTGCCTACAATGAGCAGTTCTTC. Amino acid sequence: CASSSGVAYNEQFF.

Worth noting for this clonotype: A single base separates this from a much larger clone, so it may be a read error. V is TRBV7-9 and J is TRBJ1-1; D might be TRBD1 (6 bases). Germline V gene data show CDR1 as SEHNR and CDR2 as FQNEAQ (reference sequence). The CDR3 length is 12 residues. Trimming cost V 8 bases and J 11 bases, with 18 bases left between them. CDR3 sequence reads: CASGPAGAWAFF. Written as DNA, the CDR3 is TGTGCCAGCGGACCCGCAGGGGCTTGGGCTTTCTTT.

V usage is TRBV4-3 and J usage is TRBJ2-7; TRBD2 agrees at 14 bases. Per the germline V gene, CDR1 is LGHNA and CDR2 is YSLEER. Trimming took 3 bases from V and 0 from J; bases not matched to a gene: 4. The CDR3 length is 17 residues. CDR3 coding DNA: TGCGCCAGCAGCCAGGCCGGGACTAGCGGGAGCTCCTACGAGCAGTACTTC. Amino acid sequence: CASSQAGTSGSSYEQYF.

This clonotype was detected a few times. The chain couples TRBV2 to TRBJ2-7; 8 bases match TRBD1. The CDR3 extends over 15 amino acids. Germline-derived CDR1 and CDR2 are SNHLY and FYNNEI. J was trimmed by 1 base and V by 3 bases; bases with no gene match: 5. CDR3 residues: CASSDNRGVSYEQYF. The CDR3 DNA sequence: TGTGCCAGCAGTGATAACAGGGGGGTTTCCTACGAGCAGTACTTC.

This clonotype was seen at least ten times. The chain joins TRBV5-1 to TRBJ2-7; D remains unclear. The CDR3 has 14 amino acids. CDR1 is SGHRS, CDR2 YFSETQ, per germline. The V end was cut by 4 bases, the J end by 2 bases, with 13 bases between. The CDR3 region has the DNA TGCGCCAGCAGCAACATCTTAACCCCCTACGAGCAGTACTTC. Its translation is CASSNILTPYEQYF.

This clonotype turned up a few times. The chain joins TRBV10-3 to TRBJ1-2; no firm D call. V was trimmed by 6 bases and J by 11 bases, leaving 13 bases between them. Per the germline V gene, CDR1 is ENHRY and CDR2 is SYGVKD. CDR3 length equals 11 residues. The CDR3 region is CAIRILHGYTF. The CDR3 DNA is TGTGCCATCAGGATACTCCACGGTTACACCTTC.

The V and J genes are TRBV19 and TRBJ2-1; TRBD2 aligns across 10 bases. Germline assignment: CDR1 LNHDA and CDR2 SQIVND (reference sequence). Trimming took 7 bases from V and 2 from J; bases not matched to a gene: 11. The CDR3 totals 17 residues. The CDR3 reads CASTYSAAGGPYNEQFF. CDR3 nucleotides: TGTGCCAGTACCTATTCTGCAGCGGGAGGGCCCTACAATGAGCAGTTCTTC.

This clonotype showed up many times. The V and J genes are TRBV10-3 and TRBJ2-3; no clear D. Germline assignment: CDR1 ENHRY and CDR2 SYGVKD. The length of the CDR3 is 14 residues. V was clipped by 2 bases and J by 2 bases, with 8 bases between them. The CDR3 region has the DNA TGTGCCATCAGTGAGGTGGCTGCCACAGATACGCAGTATTTT. It codes for CAISEVAATDTQYF.

This clonotype was observed many times. This chain connects TRBV7-8 to TRBJ2-2; 16 positions match TRBD2. The CDR3 extends over 16 amino acids. Germline CDR1 SGHVS, CDR2 FQNEAQ. J was trimmed by 5 bases and V by 4 bases; bases with no gene match: 1. This CDR3 reads CASSWGLAGGTGELFF. CDR3 sequence (DNA): TGTGCCAGCAGCTGGGGACTAGCGGGAGGGACCGGGGAGCTGTTTTTT.

This clonotype has only a few counts. CDR3 bases: TGTGCCAGCAGCTTAGGGCGGGCAAAAGAGACCCAGTACTTC. Protein sequence: CASSLGRAKETQYF. This sequence joins TRBV11-2 and TRBJ2-5, with a tentative D call TRBD2 (5 bases). The V gene's germline CDR1 is SGHAT and CDR2 FQNNGV. V gave up 1 base and J gave up 3 bases, with 9 bases separating them. The CDR3 has 14 amino acids. Variable domain in full (rest from reference TRBV11-2 and TRBJ2-5): EAGVAQSPRYKIIEKRQSVAFWCNPISGHATLYWYQQILGQGPKLLIQFQNNGVVDDSQLPKDRFSAERLKGVDSTLKIQPAKLEDSAVYLCASSLGRAKETQYFGPGTRLLVL.

This clonotype was found once. The chain uses TRBV20-1 and TRBJ2-5; TRBD1 or TRBD2 may be the D gene (5 bases each). The germline V gene has CDR1 DFQATT and CDR2 SNEGSKA (reference sequence). This CDR3 has 16 amino acids. V was cut by 1 base and J by 5 bases, with 20 bases left in between. Here the CDR3 DNA reads TGCAGTGCTAGAGGAATGGGGACCCCGCTCGAGGAGACCCAGTACTTC. As protein: CSARGMGTPLEETQYF.

This clonotype was detected only a few times. CDR3 nucleotide sequence: TGTGCCAGTAGTATAGCTGGAACAGCTCTCTATGGCTACACCTTC. Its translation: CASSIAGTALYGYTF. This rearrangement joins TRBV19 to TRBJ1-2; D is ambiguous. The CDR3 extends over 15 amino acids. Germline V gene data show CDR1 as LNHDA and CDR2 as SQIVND (reference sequence). With 1 base removed from V and 4 bases from J, the gap between germline ends came to 13 bases.